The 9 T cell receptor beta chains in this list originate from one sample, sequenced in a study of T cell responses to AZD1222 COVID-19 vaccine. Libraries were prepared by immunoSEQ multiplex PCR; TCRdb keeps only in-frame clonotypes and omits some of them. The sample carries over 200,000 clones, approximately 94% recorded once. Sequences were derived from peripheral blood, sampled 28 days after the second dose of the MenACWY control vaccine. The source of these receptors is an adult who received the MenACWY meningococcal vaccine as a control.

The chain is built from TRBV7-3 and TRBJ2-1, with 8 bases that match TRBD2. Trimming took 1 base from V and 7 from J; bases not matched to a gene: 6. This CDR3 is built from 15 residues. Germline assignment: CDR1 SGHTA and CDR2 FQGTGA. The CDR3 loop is CASSLNSGAGNEQFF. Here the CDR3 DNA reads TGTGCCAGCAGCTTAAATAGCGGGGCGGGTAATGAGCAGTTCTTC.

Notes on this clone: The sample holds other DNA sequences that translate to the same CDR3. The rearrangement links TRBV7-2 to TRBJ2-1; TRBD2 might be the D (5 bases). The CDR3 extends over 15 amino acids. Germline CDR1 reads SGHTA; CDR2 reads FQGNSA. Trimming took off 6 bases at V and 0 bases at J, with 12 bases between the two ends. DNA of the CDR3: TGTGCCAGCAGTCTTAGCGTCGGCTCCTACAATGAGCAGTTCTTC. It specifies CASSLSVGSYNEQFF.

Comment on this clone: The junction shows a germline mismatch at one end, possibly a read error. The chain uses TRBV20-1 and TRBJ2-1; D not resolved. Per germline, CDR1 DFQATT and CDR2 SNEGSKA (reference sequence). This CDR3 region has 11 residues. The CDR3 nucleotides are TGCAGTGCTAGGGACGGCTTAAAGCACTTCTTC. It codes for CSARDGLKHFF.

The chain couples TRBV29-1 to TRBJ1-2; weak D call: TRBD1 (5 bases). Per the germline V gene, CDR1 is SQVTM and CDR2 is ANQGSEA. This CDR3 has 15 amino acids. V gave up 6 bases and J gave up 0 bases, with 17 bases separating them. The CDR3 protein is CSVEGRGWANYGYTF. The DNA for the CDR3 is TGCAGCGTCGAGGGACGGGGCTGGGCTAACTATGGCTACACCTTC.

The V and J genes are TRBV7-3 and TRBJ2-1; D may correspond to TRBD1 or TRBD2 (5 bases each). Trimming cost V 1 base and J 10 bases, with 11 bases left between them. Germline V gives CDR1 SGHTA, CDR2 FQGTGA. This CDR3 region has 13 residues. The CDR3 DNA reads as TGTGCCAGCAGCTTAATGGAGGACACAGAGCAGTTCTTC. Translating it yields CASSLMEDTEQFF.

In DNA form, the CDR3 reads TGTGCCAGCAGCGAAAAACCCGGGACAGGGTTCTACGAGCAGTACTTC. Residues: CASSEKPGTGFYEQYF. This chain uses TRBV3-1 (or the pseudogene TRBV3-2) with TRBJ2-7; 9 bases match TRBD1. The V gene end was trimmed by 5 bases and the J gene end by 3 bases; junction bases not matched to a gene: 11. CDR1 is LGHDT, CDR2 YNNKEL, per germline (reference sequence). This CDR3 has 16 residues.

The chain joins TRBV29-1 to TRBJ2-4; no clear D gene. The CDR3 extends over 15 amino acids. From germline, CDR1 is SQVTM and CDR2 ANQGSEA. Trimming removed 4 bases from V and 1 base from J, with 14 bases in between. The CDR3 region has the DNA TGCAGCGTTGTTCTTTCGGTTCCCGCCAAAAACATTCAGTACTTC. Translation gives CSVVLSVPAKNIQYF. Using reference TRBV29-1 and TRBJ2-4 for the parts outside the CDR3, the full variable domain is SAVISQKPSRDICQRGTSLTIQCQVDSQVTMMFWYRQQPGQSLTLIATANQGSEATYESGFVIDKFPISRPNLTFSTLTVSNMSPEDSSIYLCSVVLSVPAKNIQYFGAGTRLSVL.

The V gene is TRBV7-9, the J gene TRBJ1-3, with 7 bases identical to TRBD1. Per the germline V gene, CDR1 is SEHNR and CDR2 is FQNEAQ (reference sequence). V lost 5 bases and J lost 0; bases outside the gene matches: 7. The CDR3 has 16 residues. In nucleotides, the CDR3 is TGTGCCAGCAGCAAAACAGGGGCCCTCTCTGGAAACACCATATATTTT. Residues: CASSKTGALSGNTIYF.

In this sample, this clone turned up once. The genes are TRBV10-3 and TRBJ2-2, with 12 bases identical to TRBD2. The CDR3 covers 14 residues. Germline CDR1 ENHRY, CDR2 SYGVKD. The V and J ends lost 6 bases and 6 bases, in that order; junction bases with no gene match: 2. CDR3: CAIRTSGSAGELFF. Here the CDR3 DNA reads TGTGCCATCAGGACTAGCGGGAGTGCCGGGGAGCTGTTTTTT.